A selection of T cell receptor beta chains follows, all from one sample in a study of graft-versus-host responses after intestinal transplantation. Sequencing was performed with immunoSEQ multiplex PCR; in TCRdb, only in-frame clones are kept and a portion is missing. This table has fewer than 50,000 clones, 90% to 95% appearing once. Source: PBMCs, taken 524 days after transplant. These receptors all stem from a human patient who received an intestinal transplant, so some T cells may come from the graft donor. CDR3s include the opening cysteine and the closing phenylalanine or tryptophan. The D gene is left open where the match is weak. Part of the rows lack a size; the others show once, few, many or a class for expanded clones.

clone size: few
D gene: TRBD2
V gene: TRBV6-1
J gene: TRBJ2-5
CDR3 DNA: TGTGCCAGCAGACCCGTAGCGGGAGGGAGAGAGACCCAGTACTTC
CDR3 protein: CASRPVAGGRETQYF

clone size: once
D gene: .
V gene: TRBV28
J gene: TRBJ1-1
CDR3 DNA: TGTGCCACCACCCCGGACAGAGAAAACACTGAAGCTTTCTTT
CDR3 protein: CATTPDRENTEAFF

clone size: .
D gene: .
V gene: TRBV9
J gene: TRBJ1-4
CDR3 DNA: TGTGCCAGCAGCTTAGGTGATGAAAATGAAAAACTGTTTTTT
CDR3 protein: CASSLGDENEKLFF

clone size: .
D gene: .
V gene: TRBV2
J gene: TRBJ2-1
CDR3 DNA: TGTGCCAGCAGTGAACCGAGTTACAATGAGCAGTTCTTC
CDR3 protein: CASSEPSYNEQFF

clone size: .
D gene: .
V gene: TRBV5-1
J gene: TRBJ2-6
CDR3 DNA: TGCGCCTTTTGCGACAGAGGGGTCTCTGGGGCCAACGTCCTGACTTTC
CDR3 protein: CAFCDRGVSGANVLTF

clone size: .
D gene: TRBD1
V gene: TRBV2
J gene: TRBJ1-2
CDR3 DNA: TGTGCCAGCAGACCCCGGACAGGGGGGACGAACTATGGCTACACCTTC
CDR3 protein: CASRPRTGGTNYGYTF

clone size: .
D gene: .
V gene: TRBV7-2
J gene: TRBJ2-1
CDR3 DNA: TGTGCCAGCAGCTTAGCCCCGCTGGGGGATGGCTACAATGAGCAGTTCTTC
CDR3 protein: CASSLAPLGDGYNEQFF

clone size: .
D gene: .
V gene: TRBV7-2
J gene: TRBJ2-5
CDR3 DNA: TGTGCCAGCAGCTTAGAGGTCCTTAGCGGAGAGACCCAGTACTTC
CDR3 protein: CASSLEVLSGETQYF

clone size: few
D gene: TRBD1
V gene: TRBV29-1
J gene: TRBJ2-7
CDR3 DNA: TGCAGCGTTGAGGGACAGGGACCAGGCTCCTACGAGCAGTACTTC
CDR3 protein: CSVEGQGPGSYEQYF

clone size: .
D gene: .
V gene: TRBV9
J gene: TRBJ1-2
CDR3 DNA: TGTGCCAGCAGCGTAGGAGGTGTCGGGGTAGCTAACTATGGCTACACCTTC
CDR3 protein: CASSVGGVGVANYGYTF

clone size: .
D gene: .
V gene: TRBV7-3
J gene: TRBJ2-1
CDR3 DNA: TGTGCCAGCAGCCCCGGGACGGAGTACAATGAGCAGTTCTTC
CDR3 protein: CASSPGTEYNEQFF

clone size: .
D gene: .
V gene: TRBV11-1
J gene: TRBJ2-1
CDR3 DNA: TGTGCCAGCAGCTTAGGCAATGAGCAGTTCTTC
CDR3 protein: CASSLGNEQFF

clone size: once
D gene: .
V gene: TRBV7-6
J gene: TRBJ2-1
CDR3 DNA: TGTGCCAGTGCGTATGCTTTCAATGAGCAGTTCTTC
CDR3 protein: CASAYAFNEQFF

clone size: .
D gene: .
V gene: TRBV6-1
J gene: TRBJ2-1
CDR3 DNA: TGTGCCAGCAGTGGCCCCGACCCAGGCAGGCTATGGGGGGTGTCCAATGAGCAGTTCTTC
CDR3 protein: CASSGPDPGRLWGVSNEQFF

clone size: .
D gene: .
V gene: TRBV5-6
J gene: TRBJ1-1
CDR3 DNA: TGTGCCAGCAGCTTGGGACTGAACACTGAAGCTTTCTTT
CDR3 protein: CASSLGLNTEAFF

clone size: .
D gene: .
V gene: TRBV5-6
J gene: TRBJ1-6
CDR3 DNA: TGTGCCAGCAGCTTGGACAGGAATTCACCCCTCCACTTT
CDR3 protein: CASSLDRNSPLHF

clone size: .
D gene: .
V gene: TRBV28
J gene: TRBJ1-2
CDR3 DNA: TGTGCCAGCAGTTTAGTCCAGGAGTACTATGGCTACACCTTC
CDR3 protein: CASSLVQEYYGYTF

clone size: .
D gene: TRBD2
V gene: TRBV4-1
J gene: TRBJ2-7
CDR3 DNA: TGCGCCAGCAGCCAAGGCCAGGTCTTTGCTAGCGGGCCAGTCTCCTACGAGCAGTACTTC
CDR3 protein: CASSQGQVFASGPVSYEQYF

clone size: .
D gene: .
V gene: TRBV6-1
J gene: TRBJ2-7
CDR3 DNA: TGTGCCAGCAGTGTCCGGGACAAGCTACCCTACGAGCAGTACTTC
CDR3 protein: CASSVRDKLPYEQYF

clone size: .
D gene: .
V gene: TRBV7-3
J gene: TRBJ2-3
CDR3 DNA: TGTGCCAGCAGCTTAGAGGCGGGACGGGCTGGCACAGATACGCAGTATTTT
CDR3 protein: CASSLEAGRAGTDTQYF

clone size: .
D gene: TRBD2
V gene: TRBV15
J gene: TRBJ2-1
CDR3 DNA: TGTGCCACCAGCAGACGGACTAGCGGGAGAGAGCAGTTCTTC
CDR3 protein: CATSRRTSGREQFF

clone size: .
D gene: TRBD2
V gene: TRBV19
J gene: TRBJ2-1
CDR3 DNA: TGTGCCAGTAGTATAGCGGGTCCGGGAGGCTACAATGAGCAGTTCTTC
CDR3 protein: CASSIAGPGGYNEQFF

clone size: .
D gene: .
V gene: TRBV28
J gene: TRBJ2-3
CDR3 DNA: TGTGCCAGCAATTCACAATATTGGGATCTTTCTAGCACAGATACGCAGTATTTT
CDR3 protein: CASNSQYWDLSSTDTQYF

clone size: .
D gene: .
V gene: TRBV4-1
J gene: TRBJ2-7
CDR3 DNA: TGCGCCAGCAGCCAAGATCTACGGGGGCGGGGGTACGAGCAGTACTTC
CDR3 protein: CASSQDLRGRGYEQYF

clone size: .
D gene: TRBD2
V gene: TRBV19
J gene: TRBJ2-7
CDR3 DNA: TGTGCCAGTAGTAGCACTAGCGGGAACGAGCAGTACTTC
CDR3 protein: CASSSTSGNEQYF

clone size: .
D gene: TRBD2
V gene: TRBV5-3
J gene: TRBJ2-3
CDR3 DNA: TGTGCCAGAAGCCCAGGACTAGCGACAGATACGCAGTATTTT
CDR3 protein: CARSPGLATDTQYF

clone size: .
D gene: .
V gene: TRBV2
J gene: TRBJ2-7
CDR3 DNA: TGTGCCAGCAGTGAGGCAGGGCGTAACTACGAGCAGTACTTC
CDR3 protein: CASSEAGRNYEQYF

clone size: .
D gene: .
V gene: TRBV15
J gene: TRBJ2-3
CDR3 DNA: TGTGCCACCAGCAGAGATAGGCCATCAGTTAGCACAGATACGCAGTATTTT
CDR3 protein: CATSRDRPSVSTDTQYF

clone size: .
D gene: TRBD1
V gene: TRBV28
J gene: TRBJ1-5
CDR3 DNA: TGTGCCAGCAGTCCAGGGGGACTCAATCAGCCCCAGCATTTT
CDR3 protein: CASSPGGLNQPQHF

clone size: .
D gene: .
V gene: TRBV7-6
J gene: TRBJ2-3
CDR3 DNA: TGTGCCAGCAGCTTAGGAACAGATACGCAGTATTTT
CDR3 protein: CASSLGTDTQYF

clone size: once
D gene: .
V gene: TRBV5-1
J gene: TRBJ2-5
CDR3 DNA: TGCGCCAGCAGCTTGGCCGAGGGCGGCAAGACCCAGTACTTC
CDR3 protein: CASSLAEGGKTQYF

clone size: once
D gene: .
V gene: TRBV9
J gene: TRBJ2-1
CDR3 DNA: TGTGCCAGCAGCGTAGATAACAATGAGCAGTTCTTC
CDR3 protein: CASSVDNNEQFF

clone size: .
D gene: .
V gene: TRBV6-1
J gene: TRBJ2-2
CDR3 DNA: TGTGCCAGCAATTCACAGGGACACACCGGGGAGCTGTTTTTT
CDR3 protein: CASNSQGHTGELFF

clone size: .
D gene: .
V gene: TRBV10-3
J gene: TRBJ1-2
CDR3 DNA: TGTGCCATCAGTGAAGACAGCGGCTATGGCTACACCTTC
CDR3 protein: CAISEDSGYGYTF

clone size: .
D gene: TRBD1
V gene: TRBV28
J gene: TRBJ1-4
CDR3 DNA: TGTGCCAGCAGTCCCATAGGACAGGGGGATGAAAAACTGTTTTTT
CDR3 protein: CASSPIGQGDEKLFF

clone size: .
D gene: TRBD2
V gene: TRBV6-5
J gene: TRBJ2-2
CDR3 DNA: TGTGCCAGCAGTTACTCGGCGGGGGGTAGGCGGGAGCTGTTTTTT
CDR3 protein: CASSYSAGGRRELFF

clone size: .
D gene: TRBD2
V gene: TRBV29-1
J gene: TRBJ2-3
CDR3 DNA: TGCAGCGTTGAAGGGATGGCGGGAGCGGCCACAGATACGCAGTATTTT
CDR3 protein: CSVEGMAGAATDTQYF

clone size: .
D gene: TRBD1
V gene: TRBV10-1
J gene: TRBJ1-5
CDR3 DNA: TGCGCCAGCAGGAGCTCTACGGAAGACAGGGCTTATCAGCCCCAGCATTTT
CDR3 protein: CASRSSTEDRAYQPQHF

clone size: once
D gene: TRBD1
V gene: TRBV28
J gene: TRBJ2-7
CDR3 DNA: TGTGCCAGCACCTATTTAGGACAGGGGTACTACGAGCAGTACTTC
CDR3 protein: CASTYLGQGYYEQYF

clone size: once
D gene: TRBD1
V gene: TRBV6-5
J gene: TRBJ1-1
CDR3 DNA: TGTGCCAGCAGTCAGGACAGGGGGCTGGGCACTGAAGCTTTCTTT
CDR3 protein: CASSQDRGLGTEAFF

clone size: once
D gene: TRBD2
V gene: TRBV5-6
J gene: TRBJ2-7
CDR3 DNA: TGTGCCAGCAGCCAAGGACTAGCGGAGATCTACGAGCAGTACTTC
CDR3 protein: CASSQGLAEIYEQYF

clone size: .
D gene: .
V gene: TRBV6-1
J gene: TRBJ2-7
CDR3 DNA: TGTGCCACCCAAGCGGGCCGTCCCTCCTACGAGCAGTACTTC
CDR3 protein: CATQAGRPSYEQYF

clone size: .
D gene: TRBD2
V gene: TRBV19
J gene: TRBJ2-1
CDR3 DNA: TGTGCCAGTAGTGCGGGAGGGCCTTACAATGAGCAGTTCTTC
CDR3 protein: CASSAGGPYNEQFF

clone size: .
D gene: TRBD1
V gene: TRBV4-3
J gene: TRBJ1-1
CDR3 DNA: TGCGCCAGCAGCCACGCCTCGGGACAGCTGAGAGGGGTCATGAACACTGAAGCTTTCTTT
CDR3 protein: CASSHASGQLRGVMNTEAFF

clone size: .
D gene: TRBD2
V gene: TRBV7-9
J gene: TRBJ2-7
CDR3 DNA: TGTGCCAGCAGCCCGGGACTAGCCCTCTCCGAGCAGTACTTC
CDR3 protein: CASSPGLALSEQYF

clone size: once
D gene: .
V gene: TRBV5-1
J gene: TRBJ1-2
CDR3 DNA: TGCGCCAGCAGCTTGGCTATGACAGCGGCTGCTAACTATGGCTACACCTTC
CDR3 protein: CASSLAMTAAANYGYTF

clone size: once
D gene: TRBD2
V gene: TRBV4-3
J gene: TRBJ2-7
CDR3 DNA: TGCGCCAGCAGTCAGGTGGCTAGCGGGAGTATGTACGAGCAGTACTTC
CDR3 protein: CASSQVASGSMYEQYF

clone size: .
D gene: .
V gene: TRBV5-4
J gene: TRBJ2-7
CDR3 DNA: TGTGCCAGCAGCTTCGGGACGTCCGCCTACGAGCAGTACTTC
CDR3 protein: CASSFGTSAYEQYF

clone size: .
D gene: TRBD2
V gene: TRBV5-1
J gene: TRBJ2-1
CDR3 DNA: TGCGCCAGCAGCTTCGGGACTAGCGGGAATGAGCAGTTCTTC
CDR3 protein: CASSFGTSGNEQFF

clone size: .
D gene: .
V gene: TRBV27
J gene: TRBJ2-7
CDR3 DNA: TGTGCCAGCAGTTTCAAAGGGATAGGCGAGCAGTACTTC
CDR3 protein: CASSFKGIGEQYF

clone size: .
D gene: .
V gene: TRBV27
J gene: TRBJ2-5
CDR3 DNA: TGTGCCAGCAGTTACAGACAGGACCTCCAAGAGACCCAGTACTTC
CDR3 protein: CASSYRQDLQETQYF

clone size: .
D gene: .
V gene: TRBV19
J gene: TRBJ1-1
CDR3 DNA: TGTGCCAGTAGTATAAAGGCACTGAACACTGAAGCTTTCTTT
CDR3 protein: CASSIKALNTEAFF

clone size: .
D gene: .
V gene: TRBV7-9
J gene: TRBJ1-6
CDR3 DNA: TGTGCCAGCAGCTTAAAGGCATCAGGGAATTCACCCCTCCACTTT
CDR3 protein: CASSLKASGNSPLHF

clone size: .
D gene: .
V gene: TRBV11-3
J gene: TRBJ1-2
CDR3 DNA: TGTGCCAGCAGCTTCCCGGGCGGGGCGCGGGGCTACACCTTC
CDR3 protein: CASSFPGGARGYTF

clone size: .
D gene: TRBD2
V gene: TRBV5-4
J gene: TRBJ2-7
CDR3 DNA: TGTGCCAGCAGCTTGTCGCTAGCGGGAATCGAGCAGTACTTC
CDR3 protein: CASSLSLAGIEQYF